The sequence of this T cell receptor beta chain was determined in a study of T cell responses to AZD1222 COVID-19 vaccine. Across the whole study: Timing groups of about 4 and about 12 weeks for second doses were pooled. Regarding the study as a whole: Donors, mostly white British, included more females; clonal diversity was possibly underestimated. Only a handful of people who got AZD1222 tested seropositive at baseline.

Here immunoSEQ multiplex PCR was the method, and the copy in TCRdb shows in-frame clones only, minus some. Of about 120,000 clones listed, roughly 84% are singletons. Turning to this clone: Its antigen remains unknown.

The germline V gene has CDR1 WNHNN and CDR2 SYGVQD (reference sequence). The V and J ends lost 10 bases and 0 bases respectively, with 1 base between them. This CDR3 has 9 amino acids. This material consisted of peripheral blood, taken on day 0 of AZD1222 vaccination. The TCR was taken from an adult in good health. The chain recombines TRBV10-1 with TRBJ2-7; the D is unclear. The CDR3 region is CATSYEQYF. The CDR3 DNA reads as TGCGCCACCTCCTACGAGCAGTACTTC.